These T cell receptor beta chains were read from a single sample in a study of T cell changes during pregnancy in multiple sclerosis. The assay was immunoSEQ multiplex PCR, and TCRdb's table has in-frame clones only and misses some. The sample carries 80,000 to 100,000 clones, over 85% recorded once. Sequencing used peripheral blood, obtained after pregnancy. Receptors were obtained from a female donor with multiple sclerosis, enrolled in a pregnancy study. The CDR3 runs from the conserved cysteine through the conserved F or W.

TRBJ2-7 TRBV7-9 CASSRQGNEQYF
TRBJ1-2 TRBV5-4 CASSSRDRGLGYTF
TRBJ1-3 TRBV5-1 CASSLGTTGNTIYF
TRBJ2-1 TRBV18 CASSRLGLAGSWDNEQFF
TRBJ2-3 TRBV10-1 CASSRTRQGADTQYF
TRBJ1-1 TRBV29-1 CSHWTGRNTEAFF
TRBJ2-1 TRBV5-1 CASSLPAGTSSRCVLCNEQFF
TRBJ2-7 TRBV7-8 CASSLGGLGHEQYF
TRBJ2-1 TRBV6-1 CASSEKRLYNEQFF
TRBJ2-7 TRBV27 CASSRGTGAYEQYF
TRBJ2-1 TRBV11-2 CASSLDTGTFNEQFF
TRBJ2-7 TRBV5-1 CASSAFSGAYEQYF
TRBJ2-6 TRBV6-6 CASSYSTGAGANVLTF
TRBJ1-1 TRBV28 CASSATPNTEAFF
TRBJ2-1 TRBV27 CASSLGFYNEQFF
TRBJ1-4 TRBV7-9 CASGKDRANEKLFF
TRBJ1-1 TRBV7-9 CASSLSFTEAFF
TRBJ1-2 TRBV6-1 CASSEDPGNGYTF
TRBJ2-3 TRBV5-8 CASSSRVGTDTQYF
TRBJ2-5 TRBV18 CASSGTGGFTETQYF
TRBJ2-3 TRBV6-4 CASSEAGGITDTQYF
TRBJ1-1 TRBV30 CAWSSGDLGTEAFF
TRBJ1-2 TRBV5-1 CASSTGDRVQGSYTF
TRBJ1-4 TRBV12-5 CASGSGQVGEKLFF
TRBJ2-1 TRBV6-5 CASSRGTANNEQFF
TRBJ2-5 TRBV25-1 CASSVQNQETQYF
TRBJ1-1 TRBV5-4 CASSLKDRGPTEAFF
TRBJ2-1 TRBV30 CAWAGFNSYNEQFF
TRBJ1-2 TRBV19 CASSSSVQGISYGYTF
TRBJ2-7 TRBV7-8 CASSLAQVGGQDEQYF
TRBJ2-7 TRBV4-1 CASSLLSYEQYF
TRBJ1-1 TRBV12-2 CASRSGSRGSTEAFF
TRBJ1-1 TRBV6-1 CASSEVQGNTEAFF
TRBJ2-6 TRBV9 CASSVGDTTGANVLTF
TRBJ2-7 TRBV2 CASRPTSGRAYEQYF
TRBJ1-1 TRBV27 CASSLSGQPNTEAFF
TRBJ2-3 TRBV5-1 CASSLGVNTDTQYF
TRBJ1-5 TRBV6-6 CASSSAGNSRKPQHF
TRBJ2-7 TRBV27 CASSLSASADYEQYF
TRBJ2-4 TRBV2 CARQGTVAKNIQYF
TRBJ1-3 TRBV30 CAWSRTGKNSGNTIYF
TRBJ2-7 TRBV10-2 CASSEAGGGREQYF
TRBJ2-7 TRBV18 CASSLQGPSYEQYF
TRBJ1-2 TRBV28 CASNVPGQSNYGYTF
TRBJ2-7 TRBV9 CASSGTSSGGPYEQYF
TRBJ2-7 TRBV19 CASSKKPGLFYEQYF
TRBJ2-7 TRBV5-4 CASSQTGENYEQYF
TRBJ2-1 TRBV19 CASRLAAIGDHEQFF
TRBJ2-3 TRBV9 CASSKQLAGGPDTQYF
TRBJ1-4 TRBV7-9 CASSLSGNEKLFF
TRBJ1-3 TRBV9 CASSDRLSSGNTIYF
TRBJ2-5 TRBV27 CASKSTSGRETQYF
TRBJ2-5 TRBV7-2 CASRGGVRETQYF
TRBJ1-5 TRBV27 CASSLQGTNQPQHF
TRBJ1-5 TRBV9 CASSVRGPGNQPQHF
TRBJ2-1 TRBV4-2 CASSSGLAGVDEQFF
TRBJ1-4 TRBV30 CAWETGVQEKLFF
TRBJ2-7 TRBV27 CASSKDRVRLDEQYF